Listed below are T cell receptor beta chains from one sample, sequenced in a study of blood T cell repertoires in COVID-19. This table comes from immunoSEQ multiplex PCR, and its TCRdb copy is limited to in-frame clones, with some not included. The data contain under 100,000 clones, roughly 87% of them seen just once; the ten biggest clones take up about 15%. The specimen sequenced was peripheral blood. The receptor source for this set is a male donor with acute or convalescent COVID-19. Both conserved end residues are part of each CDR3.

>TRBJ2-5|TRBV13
CASSSRAGGWETQYF
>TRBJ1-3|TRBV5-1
CASSLAGVGNTIYF
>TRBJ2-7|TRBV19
CASSLQGGSDEQYF
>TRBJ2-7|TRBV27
CASSILLAGTYEQYF
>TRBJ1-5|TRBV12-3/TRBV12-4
CASRTGGSQPQHF
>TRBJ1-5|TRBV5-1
CASSLGTGGARQPQHF
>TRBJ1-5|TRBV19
CASSIGSGQPQHF
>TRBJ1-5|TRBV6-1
CASTPFGSNQPQHF
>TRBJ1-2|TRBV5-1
CANGDTSNYGYTF
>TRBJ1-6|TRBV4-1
CASSEARSSPLHF
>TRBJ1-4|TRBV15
CATSRDGTGKMSNEKLFF
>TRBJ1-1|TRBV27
CASSSAGGYWNTEAFF
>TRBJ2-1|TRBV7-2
CASSLAHRTGDNEQFF
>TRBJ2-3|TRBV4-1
CASSQVLAGGTDTQYF
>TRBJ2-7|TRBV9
CASSVAPMTVEQYF
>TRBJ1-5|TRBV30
CAWTSSRGLNQPQHF
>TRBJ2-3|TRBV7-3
CASSYGQGAPLSTQYF
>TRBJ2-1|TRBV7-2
CASSSDWSSYNEQFF
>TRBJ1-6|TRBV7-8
CASSLAWGGDYNSPLHF
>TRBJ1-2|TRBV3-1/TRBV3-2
CASSRERYYGYTF
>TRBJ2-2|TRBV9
CASREGDRLTGELFF
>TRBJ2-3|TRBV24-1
CATSDLTTSSTDTQYF
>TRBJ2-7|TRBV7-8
CASSLGTGEKQYF
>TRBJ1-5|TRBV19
CASSLGQGRVNQPQHF
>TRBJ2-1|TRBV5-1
CASSLVGGWEQFF
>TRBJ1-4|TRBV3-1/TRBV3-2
CASSQQPGQLNEKLFF
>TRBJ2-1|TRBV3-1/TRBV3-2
CASSQAGLAGGPGNEQFF
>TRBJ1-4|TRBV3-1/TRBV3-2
CASSGTVGGLKLFF
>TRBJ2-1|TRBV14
CASSRDNSAREQFF
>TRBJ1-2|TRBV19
CASRTTGNWGYTF
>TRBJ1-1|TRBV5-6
CASSLSGDTEAFF
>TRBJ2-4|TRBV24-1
CATSDPRQAKNIQYF
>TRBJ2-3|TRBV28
CASSFQGESTDTQYF
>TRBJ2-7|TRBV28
CASTLQGPYEQYF
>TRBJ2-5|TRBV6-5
CASTWGQKETQYF
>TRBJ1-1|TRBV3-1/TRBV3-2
CASSRGQGNTEAFF
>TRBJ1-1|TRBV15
CATSRGQGGGTEAFF
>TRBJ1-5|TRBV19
CASKTRDRGSSNQPQHF
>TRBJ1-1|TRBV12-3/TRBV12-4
CASSLIGRSEAFF
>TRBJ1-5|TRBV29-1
CSVVKRGGNNQPQHF
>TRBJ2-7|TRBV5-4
CASTVGRGNYEQYF
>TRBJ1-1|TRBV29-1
CSARDTTNTEAFF
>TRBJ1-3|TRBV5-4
CASSSGDRFSGNTIYF
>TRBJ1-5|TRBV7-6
CASSSGTGRNQPQHF
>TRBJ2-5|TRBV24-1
CATSVGGGHETQYF
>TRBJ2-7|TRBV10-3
CASGQGPDEQYF
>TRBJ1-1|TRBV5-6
CASTWDRTGNTEAFF
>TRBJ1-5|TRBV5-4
CASSSQGSNQPQHF
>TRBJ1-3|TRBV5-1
CASSMGGGNTIYF
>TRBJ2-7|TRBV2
CASSAGQLTEQYF
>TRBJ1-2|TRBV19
CASREFEGYTF